The table lists the clone carrying this TCR beta chain with a few counts. The data originate from a study of early T cells in non-severe SARS-CoV-2 infection. Overall study: Unsorted whole blood bulk RNA was sequenced, with unpaired chains.

The V segment lost 6 bases and the J segment 5 bases; nucleotides outside the gene matches: 4. CDR1 and CDR2 (germline): ENHRY, SYGVKD. This CDR3 has 13 amino acids. Individual cDNA molecules received unique molecular identifiers. TCRdb fed the 5' RACE reads into MiXCR, producing one record per CDR3 protein. The table has about 110,000 distinct CDR3 sequences, 11% seen once. The V call is TRBV10-3, the J call TRBJ2-1, with 7 nucleotides matching TRBD1. The sample was whole blood. This TCR was sampled from an adult who was a healthcare worker with PCR-confirmed SARS-CoV-2 infection or an uninfected control (not recorded which). In DNA form, the CDR3 reads TGTGCCATCAGCCCGGGACAGAACAATGAGCAGTTCTTC. Amino acids: CAISPGQNNEQFF.